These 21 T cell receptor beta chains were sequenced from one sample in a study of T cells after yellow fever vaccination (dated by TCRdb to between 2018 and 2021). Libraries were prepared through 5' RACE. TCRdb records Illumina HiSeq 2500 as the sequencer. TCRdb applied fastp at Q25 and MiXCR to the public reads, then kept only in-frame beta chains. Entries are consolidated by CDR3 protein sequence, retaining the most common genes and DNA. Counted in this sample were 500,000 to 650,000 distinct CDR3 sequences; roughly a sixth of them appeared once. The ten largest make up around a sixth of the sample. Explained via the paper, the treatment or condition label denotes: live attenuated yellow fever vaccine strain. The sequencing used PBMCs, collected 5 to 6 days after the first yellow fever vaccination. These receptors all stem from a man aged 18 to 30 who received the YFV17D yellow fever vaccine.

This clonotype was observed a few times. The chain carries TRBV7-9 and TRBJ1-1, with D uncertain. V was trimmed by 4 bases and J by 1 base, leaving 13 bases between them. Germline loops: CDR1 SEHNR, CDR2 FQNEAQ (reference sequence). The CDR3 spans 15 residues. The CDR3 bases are TGTGCCAGCAGCTATTTATCGGGTTGGAACACTGAAGCTTTCTTT. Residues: CASSYLSGWNTEAFF.

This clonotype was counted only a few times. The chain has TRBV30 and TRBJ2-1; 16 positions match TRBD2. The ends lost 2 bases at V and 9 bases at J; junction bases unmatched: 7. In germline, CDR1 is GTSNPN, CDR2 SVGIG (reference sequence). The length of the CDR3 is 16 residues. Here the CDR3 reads CAWSTPGLAGGPEQFF. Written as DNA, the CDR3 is TGTGCCTGGAGTACCCCGGGACTAGCGGGGGGGCCTGAGCAGTTCTTC.

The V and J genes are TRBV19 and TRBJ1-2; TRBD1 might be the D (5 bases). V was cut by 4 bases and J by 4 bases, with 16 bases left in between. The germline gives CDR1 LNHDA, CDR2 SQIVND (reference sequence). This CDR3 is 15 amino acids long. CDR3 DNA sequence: TGTGCCAGTAGTAAACCACAGGACGGGCGCTATGGCTACACCTTC. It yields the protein CASSKPQDGRYGYTF.

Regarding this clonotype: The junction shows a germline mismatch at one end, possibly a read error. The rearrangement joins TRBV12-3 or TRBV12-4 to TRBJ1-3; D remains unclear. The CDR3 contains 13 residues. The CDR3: CASSLAGGNTIYF. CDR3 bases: TGTGCCAGCAGCTTAGCCGGGGGAAACACCATATATTTT.

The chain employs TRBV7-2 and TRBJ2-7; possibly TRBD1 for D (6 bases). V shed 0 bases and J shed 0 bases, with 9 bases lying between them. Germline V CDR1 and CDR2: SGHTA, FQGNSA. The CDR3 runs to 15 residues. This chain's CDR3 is CASSLATRGSYEQYF. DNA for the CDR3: TGTGCCAGCAGCTTAGCCACCAGGGGCTCCTACGAGCAGTACTTC.

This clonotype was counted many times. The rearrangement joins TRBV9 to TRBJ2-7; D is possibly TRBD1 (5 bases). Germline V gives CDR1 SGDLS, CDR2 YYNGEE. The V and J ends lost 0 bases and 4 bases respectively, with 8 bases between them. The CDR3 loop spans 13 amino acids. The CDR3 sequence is CASSVGGRYEQYF. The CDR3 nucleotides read TGTGCCAGCAGCGTAGGGGGCCGGTACGAGCAGTACTTC.

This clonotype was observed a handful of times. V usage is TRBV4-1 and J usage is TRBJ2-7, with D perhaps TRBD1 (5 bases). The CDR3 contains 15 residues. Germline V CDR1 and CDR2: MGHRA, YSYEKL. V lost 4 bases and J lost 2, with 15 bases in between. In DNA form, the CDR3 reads TGCGCCAGCAGCCTCCAGGCCAGGGCCGCCTACGAGCAGTACGTC. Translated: CASSLQARAAYEQYV.

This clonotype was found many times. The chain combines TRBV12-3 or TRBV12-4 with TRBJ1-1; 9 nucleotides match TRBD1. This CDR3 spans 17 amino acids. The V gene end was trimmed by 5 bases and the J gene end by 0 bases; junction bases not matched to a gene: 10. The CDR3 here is CASSPRDRVSMNTEAFF. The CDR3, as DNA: TGTGCCAGCAGTCCTCGGGACAGGGTTTCTATGAACACTGAAGCTTTCTTT.

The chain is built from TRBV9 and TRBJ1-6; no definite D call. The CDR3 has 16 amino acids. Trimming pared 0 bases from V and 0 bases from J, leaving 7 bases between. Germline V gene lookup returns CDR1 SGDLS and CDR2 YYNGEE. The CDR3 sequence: CASSVGHSSYNSPLHF. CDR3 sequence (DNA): TGTGCCAGCAGCGTAGGCCATAGCTCCTATAATTCACCCCTCCACTTT.

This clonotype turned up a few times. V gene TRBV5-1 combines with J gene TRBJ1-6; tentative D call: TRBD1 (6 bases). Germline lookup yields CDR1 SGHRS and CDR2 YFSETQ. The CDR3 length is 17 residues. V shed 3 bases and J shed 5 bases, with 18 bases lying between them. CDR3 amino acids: CASSSTGILVDNSPLHF. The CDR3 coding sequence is TGCGCCAGCAGCTCCACAGGGATACTAGTCGATAATTCACCCCTCCACTTT.

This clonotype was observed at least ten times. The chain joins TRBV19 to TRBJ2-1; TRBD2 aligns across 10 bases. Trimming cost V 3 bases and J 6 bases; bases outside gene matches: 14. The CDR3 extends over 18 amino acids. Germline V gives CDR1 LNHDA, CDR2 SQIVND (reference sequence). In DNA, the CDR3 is TGTGCCAGTAGTATCTGGGCTAGCGGGGGACACACGGGCAATGAGCAGTTCTTC. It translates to CASSIWASGGHTGNEQFF.

CDR3 loop: CASSVGTGDTQYF. As DNA, the CDR3 is TGTGCCAGCAGCGTGGGGACAGGAGATACGCAGTATTTT. The chain is built from TRBV9 and TRBJ2-3; 8 bases are a match to TRBD1. The V and J ends lost 2 bases and 5 bases, in that order; junction bases with no gene match: 1. CDR3 length: 13 residues. CDR1 and CDR2 from the germline V gene are SGDLS and YYNGEE.

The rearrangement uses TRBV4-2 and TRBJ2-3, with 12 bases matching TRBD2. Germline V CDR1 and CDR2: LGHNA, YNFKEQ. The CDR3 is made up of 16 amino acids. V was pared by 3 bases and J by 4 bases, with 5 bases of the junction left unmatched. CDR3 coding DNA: TGTGCCAGCAGCCACACACTAGCGGGGGGCTCAGATACGCAGTATTTT. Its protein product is CASSHTLAGGSDTQYF.

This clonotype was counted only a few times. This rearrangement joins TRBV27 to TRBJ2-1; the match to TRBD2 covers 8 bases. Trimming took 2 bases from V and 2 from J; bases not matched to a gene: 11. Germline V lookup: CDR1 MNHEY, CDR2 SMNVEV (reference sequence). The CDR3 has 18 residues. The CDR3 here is CASSLDGTGGAPYNEQFF. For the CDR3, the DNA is TGTGCCAGCAGTTTAGATGGGACCGGGGGGGCCCCCTACAATGAGCAGTTCTTC.

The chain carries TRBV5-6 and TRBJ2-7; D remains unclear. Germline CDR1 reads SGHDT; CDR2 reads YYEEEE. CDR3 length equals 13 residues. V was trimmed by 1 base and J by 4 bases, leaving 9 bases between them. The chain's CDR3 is CASSLSSLYEQYV. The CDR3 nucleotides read TGTGCCAGCAGCTTGTCCTCACTTTACGAGCAGTACGTC.

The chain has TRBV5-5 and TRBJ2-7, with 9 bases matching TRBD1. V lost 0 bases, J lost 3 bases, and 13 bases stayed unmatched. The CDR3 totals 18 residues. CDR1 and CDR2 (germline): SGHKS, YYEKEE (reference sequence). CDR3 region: CASSLVFGQGKWGYEQYF. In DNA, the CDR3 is TGTGCCAGCAGCTTGGTCTTCGGACAGGGGAAGTGGGGCTACGAGCAGTACTTC.

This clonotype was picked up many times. CDR3 sequence: CASSPGTVEQYF. For the CDR3, the DNA is TGTGCCAGCAGTCCCGGGACGGTAGAGCAGTACTTC. This chain connects TRBV12-3 or TRBV12-4 to TRBJ2-7; D may correspond to TRBD1 or TRBD2 (5 bases each). With 5 bases removed from V and 7 bases from J, the gap between germline ends came to 12 bases. This CDR3 region has 12 residues.

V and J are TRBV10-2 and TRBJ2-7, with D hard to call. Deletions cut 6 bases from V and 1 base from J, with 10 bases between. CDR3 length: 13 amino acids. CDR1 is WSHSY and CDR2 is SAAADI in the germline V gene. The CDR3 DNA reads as TGCGCCAGCAGAGGATTACTATCCTACGAGCAGTACGTC. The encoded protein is CASRGLLSYEQYV.

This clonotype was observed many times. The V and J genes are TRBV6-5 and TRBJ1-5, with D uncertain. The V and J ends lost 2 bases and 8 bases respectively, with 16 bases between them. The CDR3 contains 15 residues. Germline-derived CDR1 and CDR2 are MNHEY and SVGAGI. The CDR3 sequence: CASSYGPPSLEPQHF. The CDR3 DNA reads TGTGCCAGCAGTTACGGGCCCCCTAGCCTCGAGCCCCAGCATTTT.

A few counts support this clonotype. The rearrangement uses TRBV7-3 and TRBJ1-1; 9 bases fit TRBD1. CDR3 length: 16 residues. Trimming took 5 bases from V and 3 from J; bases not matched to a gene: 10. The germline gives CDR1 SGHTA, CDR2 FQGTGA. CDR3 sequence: CASSPTGTGRYTEAFF. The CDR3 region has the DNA TGTGCCAGCAGCCCAACCGGGACAGGGCGTTACACTGAAGCTTTCTTT.

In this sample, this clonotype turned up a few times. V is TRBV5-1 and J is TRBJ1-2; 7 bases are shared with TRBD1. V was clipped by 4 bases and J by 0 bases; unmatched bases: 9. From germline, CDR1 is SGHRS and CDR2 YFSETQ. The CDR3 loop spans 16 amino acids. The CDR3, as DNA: TGCGCCAGCAGCACTGGACAGGTCCGAGCTAACTATGGCTACACCTTC. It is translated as CASSTGQVRANYGYTF.